These 12 T cell receptor beta chains share one sample of origin, sequenced in a study of shared clonotypes between healthy human individuals. The table came from immunoSEQ multiplex PCR; TCRdb's copy has only in-frame clones and leaves some out. The data contain roughly 1,000,000 clones, 75% to 85% of them singletons. The specimen was memory CD4+ T cells from PBMCs. Indicated subset: CD45RA-negative fraction. The receptors were gathered from a man aged 18 to 35 in good health. Some clones in this sample may be carry-over from other donors' samples.

V and J are TRBV4-1 and TRBJ2-7, with 11 bases identical to TRBD2. The CDR3 contains 16 residues. From germline, CDR1 is MGHRA and CDR2 YSYEKL. Trimming at V came to 3 bases and at J to 1 base, leaving 5 bases not matched to a gene. The CDR3 DNA follows: TGCGCCAGCAGCCACCCTTTAGCGGGAGGGTCCTACGAGCAGTACTTC. Translating it yields CASSHPLAGGSYEQYF.

This clone was seen only once. V is TRBV5-1 and J is TRBJ2-2; 10 bases line up with TRBD2. Germline V gene lookup returns CDR1 SGHRS and CDR2 YFSETQ. The V gene end was trimmed by 1 base and the J gene end by 4 bases; junction bases not matched to a gene: 10. The CDR3 contains 18 residues. Written as DNA, the CDR3 is TGCGCCAGCAGCTTGTGGCCTAGCGGGAGTGGTGTCACCGGGGAGCTGTTTTTT. Amino acid sequence: CASSLWPSGSGVTGELFF.

The rearrangement joins TRBV6-6 to TRBJ2-2, with D perhaps TRBD1 (6 bases). CDR1 and CDR2 from the germline V gene are MNHNY and SVGAGI (reference sequence). V was pared by 6 bases and J by 0 bases, with 8 bases between. The CDR3 covers 14 residues. CDR3 sequence reads: CASRDSPNTGELFF. DNA of the CDR3: TGTGCCAGCAGGGACAGCCCGAACACCGGGGAGCTGTTTTTT.

The chain combines TRBV7-2 with TRBJ2-7; D uncertain. V lost 0 bases and J 1 base, leaving 7 bases between the germline ends. CDR3 size: 14 residues. Germline V gene lookup returns CDR1 SGHTA and CDR2 FQGNSA. CDR3 in amino acids: CASSLAGVSYEQYF. CDR3 nucleotide sequence: TGTGCCAGCAGCTTAGCTGGGGTGTCCTACGAGCAGTACTTC.

Details on this clone: A read error may explain this, as a much larger clone is one base away. Other DNA sequences from this sample encode an identical CDR3 as well. J is TRBJ1-1 and V is TRBV5-1; 7 bases map to TRBD1. J lost 0 bases, V lost 3 bases, and 2 bases had no gene match. Germline V CDR1 and CDR2: SGHRS, YFSETQ. This CDR3 region has 14 residues. The CDR3 region has the DNA TGCGCCAGCAGCTCGGGACAGATGAACACTGAAGCTTTCTTT. Protein: CASSSGQMNTEAFF.

J is TRBJ1-3 and V is TRBV5-6; D not resolved. The germline CDR1 and CDR2 sequences are SGHDT and YYEEEE. The ends were cut back, 2 bases at V and 0 bases at J, with 3 bases in the middle. The CDR3 extends over 13 amino acids. CDR3 amino acids: CASSFNSGNTIYF. In nucleotides, the CDR3 is TGTGCCAGCAGCTTTAACTCTGGAAACACCATATATTTT.

At least ten counts were recorded for this clone. This sequence joins TRBV21-1 and TRBJ2-7; the table's D call TRBD2 went unverified against the DNA. TRBV21-1 is reported as a pseudogene. The CDR3 has 15 amino acids. The CDR3 loop reads CASSKGQRAYYEQYF. In DNA, the CDR3 is TGTGCCAGCAGCAAAGGCCAGCGGGCGTACTACGAGCAGTACTTC.

This clone was seen a single time. This sequence joins TRBV5-1 and TRBJ2-1, with 7 positions matching TRBD2. With 4 bases clipped from V and 2 bases from J, the junction kept 9 bases outside the gene matches. Germline V gene lookup returns CDR1 SGHRS and CDR2 YFSETQ. CDR3 size: 16 residues. The CDR3 region has the DNA TGCGCCAGCAGCCCCCAGCGGGACCGACCCTACAATGAGCAGTTCTTC. Its protein is CASSPQRDRPYNEQFF.

This CDR3 is CASSFPPPVEQFF. CDR3 bases: TGTGCCAGCAGCTTCCCTCCTCCGGTGGAGCAGTTCTTC. The chain couples TRBV5-7 to TRBJ2-1; no definite D call. TRBV5-7 is assigned to the ORF class and has an uncertain function. V lost 2 bases to trimming and J lost 10 bases, with 13 bases between them. This CDR3 region has 13 residues.

This clone has a handful of counts. The chain links TRBV6-6 to TRBJ2-1; 7 nucleotides agree with TRBD1. The J segment lost 2 bases and the V segment lost 0 bases, leaving 4 bases of the junction unmatched. CDR1 and CDR2 from the germline V gene are MNHNY and SVGAGI (reference sequence). The CDR3 is made up of 16 amino acids. CDR3 loop: CASSYSLQGTYNEQFF. DNA for the CDR3: TGTGCCAGCAGTTACTCGTTACAGGGGACCTACAATGAGCAGTTCTTC.

This clone was counted once. The J gene is TRBJ1-1, the V gene TRBV6-4, with a tentative D call TRBD1 (5 bases). The CDR3 covers 14 residues. In germline, CDR1 is MRHNA, CDR2 SNTAGT. Trimming removed 6 bases from V and 0 bases from J, with 11 bases in between. The CDR3 nucleotides read TGTGCCAGCAGACCAGGGCACATGAACACTGAAGCTTTCTTT. This codes for CASRPGHMNTEAFF.

This chain connects TRBV7-8 to TRBJ1-1; tentative D call: TRBD1 (6 bases). Germline CDR1 reads SGHVS; CDR2 reads FQNEAQ. Trimming pared 5 bases from V and 6 bases from J, leaving 10 bases between. The CDR3 has 12 amino acids. CDR3 DNA sequence: TGTGCCAGCAGCCACCGACAGGCTGAAGCTTTCTTT. Translation: CASSHRQAEAFF.